The 27 T cell receptor beta chains below were found in one sample sequenced in a study of cytomegalovirus exposure and HLA in healthy donors. PCR used 60 Vbeta primers and 13 Jbeta primers. Some clones are missing from TCRdb's copy, which holds only in-frame ones; the method was immunoSEQ multiplex PCR. The sample lists roughly 180,000 clones; under 9.5% were seen once. The material sequenced was PBMCs. The source is a woman in her 30s in good health and CMV-seropositive.

This sequence joins TRBV28 and TRBJ2-7, with TRBD2 as a possible D gene (6 bases). The CDR3 runs to 12 residues. Deletions cut 8 bases from V and 1 base from J, with 9 bases between. From germline, CDR1 is MDHEN and CDR2 SYDVKM. The CDR3 coding sequence is TGTGCCAGCGTCGGAGGGTCCTACGAGCAGTACTTC. Its protein product is CASVGGSYEQYF. Combining the CDR3 with reference TRBV28 and TRBJ2-7 gives the whole variable domain DVKVTQSSRYLVKRTGEKVFLECVQDMDHENMFWYRQDPGLGLRLIYFSYDVKMKEKGDIPEGYSVSREKKERFSLILESASTNQTSMYLCASVGGSYEQYFGPGTRLTVT.

This clone was seen a few times. The chain carries TRBV5-4 and TRBJ2-3; 8 bases match TRBD2. CDR1 SGHNT and CDR2 YYREEE come from the germline V gene (reference sequence). V lost 4 bases to trimming and J lost 5 bases; unmatched junction nucleotides: 6. The CDR3 loop spans 14 amino acids. CDR3 protein: CASSPGTRVDTQYF. The CDR3 region has the DNA TGTGCCAGCAGCCCCGGGACTAGGGTAGATACGCAGTATTTT.

This clone was counted only a few times. The CDR3 is CASSLASRGHTEAFF. The CDR3, as DNA: TGTGCCAGCAGCTTAGCCTCCAGGGGGCATACTGAAGCTTTCTTT. This chain connects TRBV7-9 to TRBJ1-1; 8 bases match TRBD1. V shed 0 bases, J shed 5 bases, and the junction held 5 bases outside the gene matches. CDR3 size: 15 residues. From germline, CDR1 is SEHNR and CDR2 FQNEAQ (reference sequence).

This clone has more than one count but fewer than ten. The J gene is TRBJ2-7, the V gene TRBV19; 7 bases are a match to TRBD2. Per the germline V gene, CDR1 is LNHDA and CDR2 is SQIVND (reference sequence). J gave up 4 bases and V 6 bases, and 12 bases lay outside the gene matches. This CDR3 is 15 amino acids long. CDR3 in amino acids: CASRGRRGRGYEQYF. CDR3 nucleotide sequence: TGTGCCAGTAGGGGTCGAAGAGGGAGGGGTTACGAGCAGTACTTC.

This clone came up a few times. The V and J genes are TRBV5-6 and TRBJ1-2; D is perhaps TRBD1 (6 bases). The CDR3 contains 16 residues. V lost 0 bases and J 1 base, leaving 13 bases between the germline ends. Germline V gives CDR1 SGHDT, CDR2 YYEEEE. CDR3 DNA: TGTGCCAGCAGCTTGGGATTGGGGGCTTATAACTATGGCTACACCTTC. Translation gives CASSLGLGAYNYGYTF.

The rearrangement links TRBV30 to TRBJ2-1, with 11 bases fitting TRBD2. Trimming cost V 3 bases and J 10 bases; bases outside gene matches: 11. This CDR3 is built from 15 residues. CDR1 GTSNPN and CDR2 SVGIG come from the germline V gene (reference sequence). The CDR3 coding sequence is TGTGCCTGGAGCGCCGGGACTAGCGGAGTGGAGGAGCAGTTCTTC. Translation: CAWSAGTSGVEEQFF.

This clone has a handful of counts. The chain joins TRBV5-1 to TRBJ1-1; 10 bases line up with TRBD1. Looked up from germline, CDR1 is SGHRS and CDR2 is YFSETQ. The CDR3 has 15 amino acids. The V and J ends lost 1 base and 4 bases, in that order; junction bases with no gene match: 4. DNA for the CDR3: TGCGCCAGCAGCTTGACGGGGGACAGGGGCACTGAAGCTTTCTTT. It yields the protein CASSLTGDRGTEAFF.

In its sample, this clone was seen a few times. This chain links TRBV23-1 with TRBJ1-1; 12 bases fit TRBD1. TRBV23-1 is sorted into the ORF group, with uncertain function. This CDR3 is built from 15 residues. Trimming removed 8 bases from V and 3 bases from J; junction bases left unmatched: 7. The CDR3: CASRTGTGGHTEAFF. CDR3 bases: TGCGCCAGCCGGACCGGGACAGGGGGCCACACTGAAGCTTTCTTT.

This sequence joins TRBV5-6 and TRBJ1-5, with D hard to call. Germline-derived CDR1 and CDR2 are SGHDT and YYEEEE. CDR3 length: 14 residues. V was cut by 2 bases and J by 2 bases, with 8 bases left in between. The CDR3 reads CASSFAVCNQPQHF. CDR3 nucleotide sequence: TGTGCCAGCAGCTTCGCGGTTTGCAATCAGCCCCAGCATTTT.

The sample holds a few counts of this clone. The chain employs TRBV27 and TRBJ1-1; tentative D call: TRBD1 (6 bases). The germline V gene encodes CDR1 MNHEY and CDR2 SMNVEV (reference sequence). Trimming took 3 bases from V and 8 from J, leaving 16 bases between them. The length of the CDR3 is 14 residues. CDR3 coding DNA: TGTGCCAGCAGTTTCCTAGGACAGCGGGACGAAGCTTTCTTT. Its protein product is CASSFLGQRDEAFF.

The chain carries TRBV2 and TRBJ1-2; D may be TRBD1 (6 bases). Between the trimmed V and J ends, which lost 5 bases and 0 bases, there was a span of 13 bases. CDR3 length equals 15 residues. The germline V gene encodes CDR1 SNHLY and CDR2 FYNNEI. The CDR3 DNA sequence: TGTGCCAGCAGTCCTTCTTGGGGGCCTAACTATGGCTACACCTTC. Translating gives CASSPSWGPNYGYTF. The whole variable domain, remainder taken from reference TRBV2 and TRBJ1-2, is EPEVTQTPSHQVTQMGQEVILRCVPISNHLYFYWYRQILGQKVEFLVSFYNNEISEKSEIFDDQFSVERPDGSNFTLKIRSTKLEDSAMYFCASSPSWGPNYGYTFGSGTRLTVV.

This chain links TRBV7-8 with TRBJ2-1; 10 positions agree with TRBD1. Germline lookup yields CDR1 SGHVS and CDR2 FQNEAQ. There are 18 residues in the CDR3. The V segment lost 1 base and the J segment 4 bases; nucleotides outside the gene matches: 10. CDR3 DNA sequence: TGTGCCAGCAGCTTAGATCCTCCGAGGACAGGGGGTTACAATGAGCAGTTCTTC. This encodes CASSLDPPRTGGYNEQFF.

A few counts support this clone. The CDR3 DNA reads TGTGCCAGCAGCGTAAGGGCCGGACAGGCCCACAATGAGCAGTTCTTC. This encodes CASSVRAGQAHNEQFF. This chain links TRBV9 with TRBJ2-1; 7 bases agree with TRBD1. V lost 1 base and J lost 5; bases outside the gene matches: 9. The CDR3 extends over 16 amino acids. Germline V gene lookup returns CDR1 SGDLS and CDR2 YYNGEE.

The chain links TRBV11-3 to TRBJ2-2; 16 bases fit TRBD2. Germline CDR1 is SGHNT and CDR2 is YENEEA. This CDR3 comprises 20 residues. The V segment lost 4 bases and the J segment 2 bases; nucleotides outside the gene matches: 10. The DNA for the CDR3 is TGTGCCAGCAGCTCAATCCCGGGACTAGCGGGAGGGAGCAACACCGGGGAGCTGTTTTTT. Amino acids: CASSSIPGLAGGSNTGELFF.

The chain carries TRBV5-4 and TRBJ2-5; the D gene is possibly TRBD2 (6 bases). This CDR3 has 16 residues. Trimming left V 6 bases short and J 1 base short, with 19 bases between. Germline CDR1 SGHNT, CDR2 YYREEE (reference sequence). Here the CDR3 reads CASTRGGQGGQETQYF. Here the CDR3 DNA reads TGTGCCAGCACCCGTGGAGGGCAGGGAGGCCAAGAGACCCAGTACTTC. The full variable domain, completed using reference TRBV5-4 and TRBJ2-5, is ETGVTQSPTHLIKTRGQQVTLRCSSQSGHNTVSWYQQALGQGPQFIFQYYREEENGRGNFPPRFSGLQFPNYSSELNVNALELDDSALYLCASTRGGQGGQETQYFGPGTRLLVL.

As to this clone: An end of the junction does not agree with germline; a read error may underlie this. Distinct nucleotide sequences in the sample also encode this CDR3. This chain uses TRBV7-8 with TRBJ1-2, with TRBD1 matching over 10 bases. The CDR3 is made up of 15 amino acids. Germline loops: CDR1 SGHVS, CDR2 FQNEAQ. The CDR3 nucleotides are TGTGCCAGCAGCTTAGAGGGGACAGGGGTTTATGGGTACACCTTC. It is translated as CASSLEGTGVYGYTF.

The chain couples TRBV7-6 to TRBJ2-7; 7 bases map to TRBD2. The CDR3 totals 15 residues. CDR1 SGHVS and CDR2 FNYEAQ come from the germline V gene. V was clipped by 1 base and J by 4 bases; unmatched bases: 7. DNA of the CDR3: TGTGCCAGCAGCTTAGGGGGCGGGAGTGGGTACGAGCAGTACTTC. Translated: CASSLGGGSGYEQYF.

The gene calls are TRBV5-1 and TRBJ2-5; a weak D match, TRBD2 (7 bases). V dropped 5 bases and J dropped 1 base, with 15 bases sitting between them. The V gene's germline CDR1 is SGHRS and CDR2 YFSETQ. The CDR3 is 15 residues long. CDR3 protein: CASRLGGGAQETQYF. The CDR3 DNA follows: TGCGCCAGCAGACTAGGTGGGGGGGCCCAAGAGACCCAGTACTTC.

This clone has just a few counts. The genes are TRBV5-1 and TRBJ1-1; D might be TRBD1 (6 bases). The CDR3 runs to 13 residues. V was trimmed by 1 base and J by 4 bases, leaving 8 bases between them. Germline V gene lookup returns CDR1 SGHRS and CDR2 YFSETQ. CDR3 in DNA: TGCGCCAGCAGCTTGCAGGGGCGCACTGAAGCTTTCTTT. Amino acids: CASSLQGRTEAFF.

This clone was counted only a few times. V and J are TRBV11-1 and TRBJ1-1, with D perhaps matching TRBD1 (5 bases). This CDR3 comprises 14 residues. Germline CDR1 reads SGHAT; CDR2 reads FQDESV (reference sequence). Trimming took 4 bases from V and 1 from J, leaving 10 bases between them. The CDR3 reads CASSSWGPNTEAFF. The CDR3 DNA sequence: TGTGCCAGCAGCTCGTGGGGCCCGAACACTGAAGCTTTCTTT.

This clone was seen a handful of times. V and J are TRBV11-3 and TRBJ1-1, with a weak D call TRBD1 (5 bases). Between the trimmed V and J ends, which lost 0 bases and 2 bases, there was a span of 10 bases. The CDR3 covers 15 residues. The germline CDR1 and CDR2 sequences are SGHNT and YENEEA. CDR3 nucleotide sequence: TGTGCCAGCAGCTTAGATCGCGGGGGTAACACTGAAGCTTTCTTT. Residues: CASSLDRGGNTEAFF.

This clone was observed a handful of times. This chain links TRBV13 with TRBJ2-7; D might be TRBD2 (6 bases). CDR3 length: 15 amino acids. V was cut by 5 bases and J by 3 bases, with 17 bases left in between. Germline V gene lookup returns CDR1 PRHDT and CDR2 FYEKMQ (reference sequence). CDR3 nucleotides: TGTGCCAGCAGCCTTAGGCCCGGAGGGGTCTACGAGCAGTACTTC. Translation gives CASSLRPGGVYEQYF.

This clone was observed a handful of times. The V and J genes are TRBV10-3 and TRBJ2-7, with 10 positions matching TRBD1. J was trimmed by 2 bases and V by 10 bases; bases with no gene match: 5. Per the germline V gene, CDR1 is ENHRY and CDR2 is SYGVKD. This CDR3 has 13 amino acids. Here the CDR3 DNA reads TGTGCCACCCAGGGACAGGGGACCTACGAGCAGTACTTC. Amino acid sequence: CATQGQGTYEQYF.

The V call is TRBV27, the J call TRBJ1-2, with 12 bases fitting TRBD1. Trimming took 5 bases from V and 8 from J; bases not matched to a gene: 12. Germline V gene sequence: CDR1 MNHEY, CDR2 SMNVEV (reference sequence). The CDR3 is 16 residues long. The DNA of the CDR3 is TGTGCCAGCAGTCCCTACGGGACAGGGGGCGCGGGCGGCTACACCTTC. Its protein product is CASSPYGTGGAGGYTF.

This clone has more than one count but fewer than ten. The V and J genes are TRBV5-1 and TRBJ2-7; TRBD2 agrees at 14 bases. Germline CDR1 SGHRS, CDR2 YFSETQ. This CDR3 is 18 amino acids long. V dropped 4 bases and J dropped 3; count of bases not matched to a gene: 12. CDR3 residues: CASSLFPGLAGEGYEQYF. CDR3 DNA: TGCGCCAGCAGCCTTTTTCCGGGACTAGCGGGAGAGGGCTACGAGCAGTACTTC.

The V and J genes are TRBV5-1 and TRBJ1-4, with a weak D call TRBD1 (5 bases). CDR3 size: 15 residues. V lost 0 bases, J lost 5 bases, and 11 bases lay in between. The V gene's germline CDR1 is SGHRS and CDR2 YFSETQ. CDR3 region: CASSLGQYVNEKLFF. The CDR3 bases are TGCGCCAGCAGCTTGGGACAGTATGTAAATGAAAAACTGTTTTTT.

Notes on this clone: Germline is not matched at one junction end, which may reflect a read error. Different DNA sequences within this sample yield the same CDR3. The rearrangement uses TRBV4-1 and TRBJ1-2; perhaps TRBD1 as D (5 bases). There are 15 residues in the CDR3. Per germline, CDR1 MGHRA and CDR2 YSYEKL. CDR3 protein: CASRRLKGQLYGYTF. CDR3 DNA sequence: TGCGCCAGCAGACGCTTAAAGGGGCAGCTTTATGGTTACACCTTC.